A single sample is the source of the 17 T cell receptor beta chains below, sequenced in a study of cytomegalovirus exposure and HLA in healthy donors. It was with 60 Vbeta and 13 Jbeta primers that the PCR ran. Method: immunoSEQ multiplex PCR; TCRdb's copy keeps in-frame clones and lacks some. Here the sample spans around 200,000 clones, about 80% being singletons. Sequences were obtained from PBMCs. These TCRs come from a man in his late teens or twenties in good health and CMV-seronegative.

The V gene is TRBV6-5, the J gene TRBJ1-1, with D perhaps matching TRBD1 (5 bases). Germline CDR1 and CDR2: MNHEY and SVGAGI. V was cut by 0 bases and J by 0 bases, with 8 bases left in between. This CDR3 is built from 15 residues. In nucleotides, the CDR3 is TGTGCCAGCAGTTACTCGAGGACAATGAACACTGAAGCTTTCTTT. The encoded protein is CASSYSRTMNTEAFF.

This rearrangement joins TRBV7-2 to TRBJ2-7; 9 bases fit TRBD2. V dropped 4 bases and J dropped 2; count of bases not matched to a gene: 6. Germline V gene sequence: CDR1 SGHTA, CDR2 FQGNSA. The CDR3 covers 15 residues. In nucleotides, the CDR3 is TGTGCCAGCAGCTCATTAGCGGGAGTTCCCTACGAGCAGTACTTC. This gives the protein CASSSLAGVPYEQYF.

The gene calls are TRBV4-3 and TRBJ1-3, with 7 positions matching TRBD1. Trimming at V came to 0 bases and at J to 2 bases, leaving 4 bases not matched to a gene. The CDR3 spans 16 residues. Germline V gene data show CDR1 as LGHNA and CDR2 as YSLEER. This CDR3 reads CASSQDWTGTGNTIYF. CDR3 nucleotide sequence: TGCGCCAGCAGCCAAGATTGGACAGGTACTGGAAACACCATATATTTT.

CDR3 protein: CASSSNGLAGVYEQYF. The CDR3 bases are TGTGCCAGCAGCTCGAACGGGCTAGCGGGAGTCTACGAGCAGTACTTC. The chain links TRBV11-1 to TRBJ2-7; TRBD2 matches 10 bases. The CDR3 consists of 16 residues. Germline values: CDR1 SGHAT, CDR2 FQDESV (reference sequence). Trimming at V came to 4 bases and at J to 3 bases, leaving 9 bases not matched to a gene.

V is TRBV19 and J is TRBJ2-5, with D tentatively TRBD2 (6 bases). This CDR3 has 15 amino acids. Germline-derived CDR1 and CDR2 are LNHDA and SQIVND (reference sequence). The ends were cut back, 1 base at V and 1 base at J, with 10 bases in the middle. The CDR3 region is CASSIAPGLQETQYF. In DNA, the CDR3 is TGTGCCAGTAGTATAGCCCCGGGACTCCAAGAGACCCAGTACTTC.

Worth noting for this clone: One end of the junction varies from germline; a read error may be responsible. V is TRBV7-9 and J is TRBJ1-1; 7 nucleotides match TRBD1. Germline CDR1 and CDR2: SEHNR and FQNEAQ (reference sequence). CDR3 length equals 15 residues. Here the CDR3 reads CSSSFTGDSNTEAFF. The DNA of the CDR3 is TGTTCCAGCAGCTTTACGGGGGACAGCAACACTGAAGCTTTCTTT.

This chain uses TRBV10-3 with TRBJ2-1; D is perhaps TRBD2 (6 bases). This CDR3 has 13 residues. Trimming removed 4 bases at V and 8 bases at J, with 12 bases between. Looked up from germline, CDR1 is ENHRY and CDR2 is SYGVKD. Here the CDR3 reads CAISASAADEQFF. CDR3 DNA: TGTGCCATCAGTGCTAGCGCCGCCGATGAGCAGTTCTTC.

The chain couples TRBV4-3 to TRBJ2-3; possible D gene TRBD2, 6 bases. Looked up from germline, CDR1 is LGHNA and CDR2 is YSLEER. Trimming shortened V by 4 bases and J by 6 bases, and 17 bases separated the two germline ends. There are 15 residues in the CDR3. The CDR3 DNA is TGCGCCAGCAGCCTCGGGACTGATGGGTTGGATACGCAGTATTTT. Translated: CASSLGTDGLDTQYF.

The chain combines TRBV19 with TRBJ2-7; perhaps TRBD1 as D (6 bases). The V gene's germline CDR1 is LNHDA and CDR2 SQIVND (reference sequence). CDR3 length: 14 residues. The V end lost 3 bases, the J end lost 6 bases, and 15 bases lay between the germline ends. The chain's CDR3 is CASSIGDTVGEQYF. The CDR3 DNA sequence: TGTGCCAGTAGTATCGGGGACACCGTAGGCGAGCAGTACTTC.

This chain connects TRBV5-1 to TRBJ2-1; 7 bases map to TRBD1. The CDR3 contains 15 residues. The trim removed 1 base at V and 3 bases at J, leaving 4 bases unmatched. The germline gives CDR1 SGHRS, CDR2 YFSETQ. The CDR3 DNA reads TGCGCCAGCAGCTTGACAGGGGTAGGCTACAATGAGCAGTTCTTC. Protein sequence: CASSLTGVGYNEQFF.

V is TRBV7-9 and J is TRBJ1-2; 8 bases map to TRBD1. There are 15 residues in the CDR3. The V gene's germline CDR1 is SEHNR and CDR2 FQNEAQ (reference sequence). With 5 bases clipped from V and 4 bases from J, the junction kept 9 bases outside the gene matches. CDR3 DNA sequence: TGTGCCAGCAGCACAGCGGACAGGGTAACCTATGGCTACACCTTC. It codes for CASSTADRVTYGYTF. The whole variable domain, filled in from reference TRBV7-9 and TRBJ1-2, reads DTGVSQNPRHKITKRGQNVTFRCDPISEHNRLYWYRQTLGQGPEFLTYFQNEAQLEKSRLLSDRFSAERPKGSFSTLEIQRTEQGDSAMYLCASSTADRVTYGYTFGSGTRLTVV.

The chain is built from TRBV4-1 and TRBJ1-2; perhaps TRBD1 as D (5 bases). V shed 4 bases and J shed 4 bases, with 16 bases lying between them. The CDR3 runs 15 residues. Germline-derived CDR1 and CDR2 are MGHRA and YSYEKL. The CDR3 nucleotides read TGCGCCAGCAGCCCCCACGGCAGGGCTTTCTATGGCTACACCTTC. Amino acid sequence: CASSPHGRAFYGYTF.

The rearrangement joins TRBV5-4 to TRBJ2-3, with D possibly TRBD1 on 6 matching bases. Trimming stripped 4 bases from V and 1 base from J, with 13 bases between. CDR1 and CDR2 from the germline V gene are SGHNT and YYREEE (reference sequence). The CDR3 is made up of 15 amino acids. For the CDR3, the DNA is TGTGCCAGCAGCATCGGACAGTCTGGCACAGATACGCAGTATTTT. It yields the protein CASSIGQSGTDTQYF.

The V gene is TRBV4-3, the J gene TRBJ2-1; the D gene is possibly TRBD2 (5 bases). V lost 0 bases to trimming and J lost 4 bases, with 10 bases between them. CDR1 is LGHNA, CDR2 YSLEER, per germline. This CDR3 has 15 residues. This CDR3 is CASSQDNGVYNEQFF. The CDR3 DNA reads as TGCGCCAGCAGCCAAGATAACGGGGTGTACAATGAGCAGTTCTTC.

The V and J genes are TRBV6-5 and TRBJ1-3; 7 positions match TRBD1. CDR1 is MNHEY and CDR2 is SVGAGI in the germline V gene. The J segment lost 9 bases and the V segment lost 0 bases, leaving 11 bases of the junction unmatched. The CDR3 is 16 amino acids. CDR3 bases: TGTGCCAGCAGTTACTCGACGGGGGCAGGGGGAGGCACCATATATTTT. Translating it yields CASSYSTGAGGGTIYF.

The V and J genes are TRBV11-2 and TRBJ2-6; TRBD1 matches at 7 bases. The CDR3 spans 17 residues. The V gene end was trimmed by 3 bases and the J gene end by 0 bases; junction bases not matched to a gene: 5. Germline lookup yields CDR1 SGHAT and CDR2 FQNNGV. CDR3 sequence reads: CASSFDTGVSGANVLTF. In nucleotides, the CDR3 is TGTGCCAGCAGCTTCGATACAGGGGTCTCTGGGGCCAACGTCCTGACTTTC.

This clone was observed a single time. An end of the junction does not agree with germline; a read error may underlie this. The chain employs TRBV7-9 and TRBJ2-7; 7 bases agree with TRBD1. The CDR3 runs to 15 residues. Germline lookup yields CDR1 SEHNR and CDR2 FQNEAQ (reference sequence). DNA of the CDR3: TGTTCCAGCAGCTTAGTTACCCAGGGGGTATTCGAGCAGTACTTC. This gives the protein CSSSLVTQGVFEQYF. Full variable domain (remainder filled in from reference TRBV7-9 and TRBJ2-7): DTGVSQNPRHKITKRGQNVTFRCDPISEHNRLYWYRQTLGQGPEFLTYFQNEAQLEKSRLLSDRFSAERPKGSFSTLEIQRTEQGDSAMYLCSSSLVTQGVFEQYFGPGTRLTVT.